Following are 10 T cell receptor beta chains from one sample sequenced in a study of cytomegalovirus exposure and HLA in healthy donors. Both 60 Vbeta primers and 13 Jbeta primers went into the PCR. The table came from immunoSEQ multiplex PCR; TCRdb's copy has only in-frame clones and leaves some out. Altogether over 150,000 clones are present, approximately 84% being singletons, with the ten largest covering around 0.21%. Sequenced input: PBMCs. Receptors were obtained from a girl under three years old in good health and CMV-seronegative.

The rearrangement uses TRBV5-1 and TRBJ1-2; D call uncertain. Germline CDR1 SGHRS, CDR2 YFSETQ. V was cut by 3 bases and J by 8 bases, with 14 bases left in between. The CDR3 spans 13 residues. In DNA, the CDR3 is TGCGCCAGCAGCTCAAGTTCGACGAGGGGCTACACCTTC. This translates into CASSSSSTRGYTF.

The chain combines TRBV9 with TRBJ2-5; no reliable D call. The DNA end favors TRBJ2-7, so the J call may be wrong. The CDR3 consists of 16 residues. Germline CDR1 is SGDLS and CDR2 is YYNGEE. The CDR3 protein is CASSVAPGGYSYEQYF. CDR3 nucleotides: TGTGCCAGCAGCGTAGCTCCCGGCGGATACTCCTACGAGCAGTACTTC.

V is TRBV2 and J is TRBJ1-1; D call uncertain. The CDR3 totals 13 residues. Trimming took off 6 bases at V and 0 bases at J, with 8 bases between the two ends. The V gene's germline CDR1 is SNHLY and CDR2 FYNNEI. The CDR3 sequence: CASSPPVNTEAFF. Here the CDR3 DNA reads TGTGCCAGCAGCCCACCGGTGAACACTGAAGCTTTCTTT.

This sequence joins TRBV29-1 and TRBJ2-5; possibly TRBD1 for D (5 bases). The V gene's germline CDR1 is SQVTM and CDR2 ANQGSEA. The CDR3 loop spans 14 amino acids. V lost 4 bases and J lost 5, with 17 bases in between. CDR3 in amino acids: CSVVGAARRETQYF. The CDR3 nucleotides read TGCAGCGTTGTAGGGGCAGCCCGCCGGGAGACCCAGTACTTC.

This chain uses TRBV5-6 with TRBJ1-4; D uncertain. Germline V gives CDR1 SGHDT, CDR2 YYEEEE. The CDR3 extends over 15 amino acids. V was cut by 0 bases and J by 11 bases, with 17 bases left in between. The CDR3 DNA reads TGTGCCAGCAGCTTGGGTCGGGGTGACCGCGTGAAACTGTTTTTT. Protein product: CASSLGRGDRVKLFF.

The genes are TRBV4-3 and TRBJ2-7; TRBD2 aligns across 9 bases. CDR1 is LGHNA, CDR2 YSLEER, per germline. The CDR3 has 16 residues. V lost 0 bases and J lost 8; bases outside the gene matches: 11. CDR3 residues: CASSQDGLAGVRQQYF. In nucleotides, the CDR3 is TGCGCCAGCAGCCAAGATGGGTTAGCGGGAGTGAGACAGCAGTACTTC.

This clone was seen more than once but under ten times. The genes are TRBV6-5 and TRBJ1-4; D is undetermined. V lost 4 bases and J 0 bases, leaving 6 bases between the germline ends. The CDR3 is 14 residues long. CDR1 and CDR2 from the germline V gene are MNHEY and SVGAGI. For the CDR3, the DNA is TGTGCCAGCAGTTCGACTGCAACTAATGAAAAACTGTTTTTT. Residues: CASSSTATNEKLFF.

The chain uses TRBV7-9 and TRBJ1-1; unclear D gene. Germline assignment: CDR1 SEHNR and CDR2 FQNEAQ (reference sequence). V gave up 5 bases and J gave up 8 bases, with 15 bases separating them. The CDR3 runs to 13 residues. The CDR3 DNA reads as TGTGCCAGCAGCAAACCCCCGGGAGAAGAAGCTTTCTTT. This codes for CASSKPPGEEAFF.

In this sample, this clone turned up once. The V and J genes are TRBV5-1 and TRBJ2-7, with 9 positions matching TRBD1. This CDR3 contains 16 residues. Germline values: CDR1 SGHRS, CDR2 YFSETQ. V was pared by 0 bases and J by 5 bases, with 9 bases of the junction left unmatched. CDR3 sequence reads: CASSLGPGTGTHEQYF. The CDR3 bases are TGCGCCAGCAGCTTGGGGCCCGGGACAGGGACACACGAGCAGTACTTC. Variable domain in full (rest from reference TRBV5-1 and TRBJ2-7): KAGVTQTPRYLIKTRGQQVTLSCSPISGHRSVSWYQQTPGQGLQFLFEYFSETQRNKGNFPGRFSGRQFSNSRSEMNVSTLELGDSALYLCASSLGPGTGTHEQYFGPGTRLTVT.

The chain joins TRBV30 to TRBJ2-3; the D gene is possibly TRBD2 (6 bases). CDR3 size: 15 residues. Deletions cut 0 bases from V and 0 bases from J, with 10 bases between. Germline assignment: CDR1 GTSNPN and CDR2 SVGIG (reference sequence). The CDR3 region has the DNA TGTGCCTGGAGTGTGGGACTTTATAGCACAGATACGCAGTATTTT. Amino acids: CAWSVGLYSTDTQYF.